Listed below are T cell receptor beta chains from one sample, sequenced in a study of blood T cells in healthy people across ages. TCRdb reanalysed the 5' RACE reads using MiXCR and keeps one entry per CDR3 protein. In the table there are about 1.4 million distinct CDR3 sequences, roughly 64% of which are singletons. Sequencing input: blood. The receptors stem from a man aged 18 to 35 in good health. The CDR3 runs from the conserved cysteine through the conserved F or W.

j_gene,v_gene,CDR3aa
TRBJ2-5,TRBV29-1,CSVEDPGTEDETQYF
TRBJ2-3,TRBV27,CTSGRIGDTQYF
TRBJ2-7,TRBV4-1,CASGSDRHEQYF
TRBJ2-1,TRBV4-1,CASSQGTSGGNEQFF
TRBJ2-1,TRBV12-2,CASRRRQGATSYEQFF
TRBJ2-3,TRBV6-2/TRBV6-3,CASSYDGLSTDTQYF
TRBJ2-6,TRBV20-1,CSAREEQGYRSGANVLTF
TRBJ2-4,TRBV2,CASSDRQGNLNIQYF
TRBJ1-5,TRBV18,CASSAGRPNQPQHF
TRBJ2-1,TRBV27,CASSRLLAGGPDEQFF
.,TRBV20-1,CSAPRAGDYNEQFF
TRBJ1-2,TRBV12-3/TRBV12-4,CASSLGGAGGYTF
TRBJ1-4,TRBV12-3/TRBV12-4,CASTQSGATNEKLFF
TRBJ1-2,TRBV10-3,CAISVSGQPTEFTF
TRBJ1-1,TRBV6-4,CASIPGREVNTEAFF
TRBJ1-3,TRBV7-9,CASSLDRHSGNTIYF
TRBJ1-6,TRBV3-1,CASIDGSSYNSPLHF
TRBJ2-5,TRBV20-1,CSAENRGAQETQYF
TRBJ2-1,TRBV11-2,CASSRTGLARFDEQFF
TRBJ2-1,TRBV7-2,CASSGAGTGGYEQFF
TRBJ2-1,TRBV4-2,CASSQPGLAAHNEQFF
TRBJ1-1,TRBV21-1,CATWTGKNTEAFF
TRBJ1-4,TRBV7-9,CASSPPGRMPHEKLFF
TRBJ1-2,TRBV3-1,CASSSHRGLNYGYTF
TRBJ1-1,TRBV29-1,CSVRLRQKNTEAFF
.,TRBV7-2,CASSLRSMETQYF
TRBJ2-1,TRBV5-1,CASSAGTSGRANEQFF
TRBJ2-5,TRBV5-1,CASSPSSPEETQYF
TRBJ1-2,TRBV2,CASSGGYGGYTF
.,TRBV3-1,CASSQGTPDRGHGEQYF
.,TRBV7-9,CASRLSGQGVETQYF
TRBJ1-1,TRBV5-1,CASSFTTGDLNTEAFF
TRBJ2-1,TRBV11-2,CASSRPPYNEQFF
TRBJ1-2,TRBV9,CASSVEVTGRYYGYTF
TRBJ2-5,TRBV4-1,CASSQVLAGGTLWYQETQYF
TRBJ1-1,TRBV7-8,CASRGSGNTEAFF
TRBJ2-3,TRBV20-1,CSARFGVDLFTDTQYF